The rows below give T cell receptor beta chains drawn from one sample of a study of PD-L1 blockade in urothelial cancer. Profiled with immunoSEQ multiplex PCR; TCRdb holds only in-frame clones, not every one. Here the sample spans roughly 120,000 clones, roughly 89% being singletons. The input for sequencing was PBMCs, taken around atezolizumab (anti-PD-L1) treatment. The receptors derive from a man in his sixties with urothelial cancer. CDR3s include the opening cysteine and the closing phenylalanine or tryptophan. D genes are given only for firm matches. A row's size may be missing; if present it is once, few, many or a size class.

D	size	V	J	DNA	CDR3
TRBD2	NA	TRBV5-6	TRBJ2-1	TGTGCCAGCAGCCGTCTACGGCAGCGGGGGTTGCTAGATGAGCAGTTCTTC	CASSRLRQRGLLDEQFF
NA	NA	TRBV2	TRBJ2-3	TGTGCCAGCAGTGGGGACATAAGCACAGATACGCAGTATTTT	CASSGDISTDTQYF
NA	NA	TRBV5-4	TRBJ1-2	TGTGCCAGCAGCTCGGGGAATGGCTACACCTTC	CASSSGNGYTF
NA	NA	TRBV5-1	TRBJ1-5	TGCGCCAGCAGCTTGGGCGGGGATCAGCCCCAGCATTTT	CASSLGGDQPQHF
NA	once	TRBV9	TRBJ2-1	TGTGCCAGCAGCGTGAGTGCTAGCTGGTCTACAAATGAGCAGTTCTTC	CASSVSASWSTNEQFF
TRBD1	NA	TRBV2	TRBJ1-2	TGTGCCAGCAGTGGGGACAGTAACTATGGCTACACCTTC	CASSGDSNYGYTF
NA	NA	TRBV7-3	TRBJ2-3	TGTGCCAGCAGCTTATCCGGGTCTACGCAGTATTTT	CASSLSGSTQYF
NA	NA	TRBV7-2	TRBJ1-4	TGTGCCAGCAGCTCAATTGAGGAACCTAATGAAAAACTGTTTTTT	CASSSIEEPNEKLFF
NA	NA	TRBV28	TRBJ1-1	TGTGCCAGCACAGACTTGAACACTGAAGCTTTCTTT	CASTDLNTEAFF
NA	NA	TRBV5-6	TRBJ2-7	TGTGCCAGCAGCTTTTCGGGGATCCCCTACGAGCAGTACTTC	CASSFSGIPYEQYF
TRBD2	NA	TRBV9	TRBJ2-6	TGTGCCAGCAGCGTAGATCTAGCGGGACCCTCTGGGGCCAACGTCCTGACTTTC	CASSVDLAGPSGANVLTF
TRBD2	NA	TRBV5-1	TRBJ2-1	TGCGCCAGCAGCTTGGCGACTAGCGGGAATAACAATGAGCAGTTCTTC	CASSLATSGNNNEQFF
NA	NA	TRBV6-6	TRBJ1-5	TGTGCCAGCAGTTACGACATCAGCAATCAGCCCCAGCATTTT	CASSYDISNQPQHF
NA	few	TRBV7-9	TRBJ1-1	TGTGCCAGCAGCAGGGAGAGGAGCACTGAAGCTTTCTTT	CASSRERSTEAFF
NA	NA	TRBV9	TRBJ1-6	TGTGCCAGCAGCCCCCGGGCATTGGGGGCAAATTCACCCCTCCACTTT	CASSPRALGANSPLHF
NA	NA	TRBV21-1	TRBJ1-1	TGTGCCAGCAGCACCGAAAAGAGGGGTGACAGGGCGACTGAAGCTTTCTTT	CASSTEKRGDRATEAFF
TRBD1	once	TRBV7-8	TRBJ1-4	TGTGCCAGCAGCCGGGCGGACAGGGTTTCAACTAATGAAAAACTGTTTTTT	CASSRADRVSTNEKLFF
TRBD1	NA	TRBV9	TRBJ1-1	TGTGCCAGCAGCCCCGGGACAGGGGCCTTGAACACTGAAGCTTTCTTT	CASSPGTGALNTEAFF
NA	NA	TRBV5-8	TRBJ1-1	TGTGCCAGCAGCCCAACACCCCTCCAGGGTGAAGCTTTCTTT	CASSPTPLQGEAFF
NA	NA	TRBV5-1	TRBJ2-3	TGCGCCAGCAGCCTCGGAGGAGCTAGCACAGATACGCAGTATTTT	CASSLGGASTDTQYF
TRBD1	NA	TRBV7-2	TRBJ2-1	TGTGCCAGCAGCGTGCGGGACAGGCCTGATTGGGGCAATGAGCAGTTCTTC	CASSVRDRPDWGNEQFF
TRBD1	NA	TRBV19	TRBJ1-5	TGTGCCAGTACCGATGGGGCCTACAGGGGACGACAGCCCCAGCATTTT	CASTDGAYRGRQPQHF
NA	NA	TRBV6-5	TRBJ2-7	TGTGCCAGCAGGCGGGACAGCTCCTACGAGCAGTACTTC	CASRRDSSYEQYF
TRBD2	once	TRBV27	TRBJ2-2	TGTGCCAGCAGTTTACTAGCGGGGACGTCCGGGGAGCTGTTTTTT	CASSLLAGTSGELFF
NA	NA	TRBV6-1	TRBJ1-2	TGTGCCAGCAGTGAAAAGGGGAGGGGTAGGGGCTACACCTTC	CASSEKGRGRGYTF
NA	once	TRBV4-3	TRBJ2-2	TGCGCCAGCAGCCAATTATTTCCCCTCGGGGAGCTGTTTTTT	CASSQLFPLGELFF
TRBD1	NA	TRBV6-5	TRBJ2-5	TGTGCCAGCAGTCGACAGGGGGCGGCGGAGACCCAGTACTTC	CASSRQGAAETQYF
NA	NA	TRBV11-1	TRBJ2-5	TGTGCCAGCAGCTCGACAGGTGTGACCCAGTACTTC	CASSSTGVTQYF
TRBD1	NA	TRBV9	TRBJ1-4	TGTGCCAGCAGCGTAGCCGGTCCAGGGGGAACTAATGAAAAACTGTTTTTT	CASSVAGPGGTNEKLFF
TRBD2	once	TRBV11-2	TRBJ2-7	TGTGCCAGCAGCTTAGGACTAGCGGGGGTACTCGACGAGCAGTACTTC	CASSLGLAGVLDEQYF
NA	NA	TRBV10-2	TRBJ2-7	TGCGCCAGCAGTGAGGGGGTAGCTAGCGTCTACGAGCAGTACTTC	CASSEGVASVYEQYF
TRBD1	NA	TRBV5-4	TRBJ1-1	TGTGCCAGCAGCCCGACAGGGGGGAGGACTGAAGCTTTCTTT	CASSPTGGRTEAFF
TRBD1	NA	TRBV13	TRBJ1-3	TGTGCCAGCAGCCTACAGGGGGCGTTTGGAAACACCATATATTTT	CASSLQGAFGNTIYF
TRBD1	NA	TRBV18	TRBJ2-7	TGTGCCAGCTCACCACCTAACTCAGACAGGGGGCCTGACGAGCAGTACTTC	CASSPPNSDRGPDEQYF
TRBD2	NA	TRBV28	TRBJ2-1	TGTGCCAGCAGACTCGGACTAGTCAATGAGCAGTTCTTC	CASRLGLVNEQFF
NA	NA	TRBV9	TRBJ2-3	TGTGCCAGCAGCGTAGCGGTCACAGATACGCAGTATTTT	CASSVAVTDTQYF
NA	NA	TRBV5-1	TRBJ2-2	TGCGCCAGCAGCCGGGGTAATTCATTCAACACCGGGGAGCTGTTTTTT	CASSRGNSFNTGELFF
NA	NA	TRBV28	TRBJ1-1	TGTGCCAGCAGCTTCCCAGGGGTTGCTTTCTTT	CASSFPGVAFF
NA	NA	TRBV7-8	TRBJ1-6	TGTGCCAGCAGCTTAAGCCGAGATTCACCCCTCCACTTT	CASSLSRDSPLHF
NA	NA	TRBV13	TRBJ2-1	TGTGCCAGCACTGCCGGGACTCTGGGGAATGAGCAGTTCTTC	CASTAGTLGNEQFF
NA	few	TRBV9	TRBJ2-7	TGTGCCAGCAGCGTAGGAACCCTGGGCATGAACGAGCAGTACTTC	CASSVGTLGMNEQYF
NA	NA	TRBV30	TRBJ2-2	TGTGCCTGGGATCAGGGGAAGTTAGCCGGGGAGCTGTTTTTT	CAWDQGKLAGELFF
NA	NA	TRBV19	TRBJ1-5	TGTGCCAGTAGTATTGGGCTGTATAGCAATCAGCCCCAGCATTTT	CASSIGLYSNQPQHF
TRBD1	NA	TRBV7-3	TRBJ2-1	TGTGCCAGCAGCTCCAAGCGTACAGGGGTCAGCTCCTACAATGAGCAGTTCTTC	CASSSKRTGVSSYNEQFF
NA	NA	TRBV27	TRBJ2-7	TGTGCCAGCAGTTTCCTTTCGACAGGAACCTACGAGCAGTACTTC	CASSFLSTGTYEQYF
TRBD2	NA	TRBV25-1	TRBJ2-3	TGTGCCAGCAGGGCGGGACTAGCGGGCACTAGCACAGATACGCAGTATTTT	CASRAGLAGTSTDTQYF
NA	few	TRBV5-1	TRBJ1-2	TGCGCCAGCAGCTTGGGCGACTATGGCTACACCTTC	CASSLGDYGYTF
NA	NA	TRBV4-1	TRBJ1-2	TGCGCCAGCAGCCAACTTGCAGGCCTTGGCTATGGCTACACCTTC	CASSQLAGLGYGYTF
NA	NA	TRBV15	TRBJ2-5	TGTGCCACCACTCCAGGGGGCGGGAGAAAGAAGGGGGGAGAGACCCAGTACTTC	CATTPGGGRKKGGETQYF
NA	few	TRBV6-5	TRBJ1-1	TGTGCCAGCGTAGAACCGACTGCGCAGGGTGAAGCTTTCTTT	CASVEPTAQGEAFF
NA	NA	TRBV6-6	TRBJ1-2	TGTGCCAGCAGCGTCTCCGGGGCGGCGGGGTATGGCTACACCTTC	CASSVSGAAGYGYTF
TRBD1	NA	TRBV28	TRBJ1-2	TGTGCCAGCAGGACGGACAGGGGAAACTATGGCTACACCTTC	CASRTDRGNYGYTF
NA	NA	TRBV11-2	TRBJ2-1	TGTGCCAGCAGCTTAGACGCTAGCTCTTACAATGAGCAGTTCTTC	CASSLDASSYNEQFF
TRBD1	NA	TRBV6-1	TRBJ2-7	TGTGCCAGCAGTGATGGACAGGTCCTCGGGAACGAGCAGTACTTC	CASSDGQVLGNEQYF
TRBD2	NA	TRBV4-1	TRBJ2-3	TGCGCCAGCAGCCAAGTTCCGGGAGGCCTCACAGATACGCAGTATTTT	CASSQVPGGLTDTQYF
NA	NA	TRBV6-6	TRBJ2-7	TGTGCCAGCAGTCCCCGGGAGGACAGTGTCTACGAGCAGTACTTC	CASSPREDSVYEQYF
TRBD1	NA	TRBV5-1	TRBJ1-1	TGCGCCAGCAGCTGGACAGGGGTCACTGAAGCTTTCTTT	CASSWTGVTEAFF
TRBD1	NA	TRBV2	TRBJ2-7	TGTGCCAGCAGTGAAGGGGACAGGGGATCCTACGAGCAGTACTTC	CASSEGDRGSYEQYF
TRBD1	NA	TRBV5-1	TRBJ1-2	TGCGCCAGCAGGCCCGAGGGAGGCAGGGGGTATGGCTACACCTTC	CASRPEGGRGYGYTF
NA	NA	TRBV9	TRBJ2-7	TGTGCCAGCAGCGTAGGGGCCGGGTGGGGGGTAGAGCAGTACTTC	CASSVGAGWGVEQYF